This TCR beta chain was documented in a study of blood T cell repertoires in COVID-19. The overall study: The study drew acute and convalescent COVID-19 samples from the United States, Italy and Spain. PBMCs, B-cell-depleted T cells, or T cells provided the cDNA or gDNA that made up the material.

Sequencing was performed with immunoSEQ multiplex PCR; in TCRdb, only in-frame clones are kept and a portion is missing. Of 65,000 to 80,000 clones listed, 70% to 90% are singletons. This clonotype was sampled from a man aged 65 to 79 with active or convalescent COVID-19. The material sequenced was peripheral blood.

As DNA, the CDR3 is TGTGCCAGCAGTTCTAGACAGGGCAGCAATCAGCCCCAGCATTTT. Its translation is CASSSRQGSNQPQHF. This chain links TRBV27 with TRBJ1-5; TRBD1 matches 7 bases. Unmatched junction bases numbered 4, after V lost 4 bases and J lost 1 base. CDR1 is MNHEY and CDR2 is SMNVEV in the germline V gene (reference sequence). This CDR3 has 15 residues.